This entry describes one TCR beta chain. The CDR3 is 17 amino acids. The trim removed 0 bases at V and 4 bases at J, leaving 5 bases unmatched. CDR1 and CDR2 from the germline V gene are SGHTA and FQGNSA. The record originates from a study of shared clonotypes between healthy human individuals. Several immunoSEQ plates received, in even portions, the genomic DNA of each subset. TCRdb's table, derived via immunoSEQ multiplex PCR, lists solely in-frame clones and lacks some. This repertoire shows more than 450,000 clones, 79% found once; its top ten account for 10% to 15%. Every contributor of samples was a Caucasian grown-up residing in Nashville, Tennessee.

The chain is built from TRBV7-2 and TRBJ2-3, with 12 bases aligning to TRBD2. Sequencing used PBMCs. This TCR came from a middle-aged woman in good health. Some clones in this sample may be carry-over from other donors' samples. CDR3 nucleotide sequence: TGTGCCAGCAGCTTAGCCCTCGGACTAGCGGGGTCAGATACGCAGTATTTT. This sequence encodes CASSLALGLAGSDTQYF.